The text below deals with one TCR beta chain. Antigen: not known. An end of the junction differs from the germline gene, which may be a read error. Sample-barcoded 5' priming and a J-beta primer mix drove a second PCR of about 7 to 12 cycles. The authors tagged each cDNA molecule using a template-switch adaptor with 12 random nucleotides. TCRdb re-called the 5' RACE reads through MiXCR, storing one row per CDR3 protein. The repertoire consists of under 850,000 distinct CDR3 sequences, with about 36% occurring once and the leading ten covering roughly 13%. Germline V gene data show CDR1 as MNHEY and CDR2 as SVGAGI. The CDR3 has 15 residues. Every sample gave at least 5 micrograms of total RNA when it was extracted. This record comes from a study of blood T cells in healthy people across ages. Overall study findings and caveats: TCR beta diversity, measured per million T cells, fell in a roughly linear way with age.

The receptor was derived from a young man in good health. The chain is built from TRBV6-5 and TRBJ1-1, with a possible D match to TRBD1 (6 bases). Sequencing was done on a sample of blood. CDR3 amino acids: CASSFPGHQNTEAFF. CDR3 nucleotide sequence: TGTGCCAGCAGTTTCCCGGGACATCAGAACACTGAAGCTTTTTTT.